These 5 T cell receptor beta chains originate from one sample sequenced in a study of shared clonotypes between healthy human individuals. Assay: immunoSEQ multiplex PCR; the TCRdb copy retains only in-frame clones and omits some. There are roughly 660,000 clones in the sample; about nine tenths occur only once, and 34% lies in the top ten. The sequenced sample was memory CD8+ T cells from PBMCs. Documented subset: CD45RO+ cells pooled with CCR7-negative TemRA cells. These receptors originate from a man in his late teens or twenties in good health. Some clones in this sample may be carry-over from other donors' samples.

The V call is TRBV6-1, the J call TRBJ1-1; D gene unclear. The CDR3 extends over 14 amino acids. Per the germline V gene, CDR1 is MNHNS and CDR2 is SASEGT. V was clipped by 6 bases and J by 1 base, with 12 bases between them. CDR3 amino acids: CASSPTETNTEAFF. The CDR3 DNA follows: TGTGCCAGCAGCCCCACCGAAACGAACACTGAAGCTTTCTTT.

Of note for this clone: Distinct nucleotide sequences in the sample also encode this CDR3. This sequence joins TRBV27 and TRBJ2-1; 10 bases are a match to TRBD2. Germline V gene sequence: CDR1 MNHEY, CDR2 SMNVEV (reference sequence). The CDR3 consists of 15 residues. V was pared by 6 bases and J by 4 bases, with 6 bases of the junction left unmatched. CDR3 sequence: CASSPSGSSYNEQFF. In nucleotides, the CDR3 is TGTGCCAGCAGCCCTAGCGGGAGCAGTTACAATGAGCAGTTCTTC.

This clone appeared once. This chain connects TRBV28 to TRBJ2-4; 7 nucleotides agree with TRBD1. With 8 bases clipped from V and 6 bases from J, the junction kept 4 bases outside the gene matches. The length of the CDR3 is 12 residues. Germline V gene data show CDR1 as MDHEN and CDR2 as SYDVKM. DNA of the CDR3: TGTGCCAGCCAACAGGGGTTAAACATTCAGTACTTC. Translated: CASQQGLNIQYF.

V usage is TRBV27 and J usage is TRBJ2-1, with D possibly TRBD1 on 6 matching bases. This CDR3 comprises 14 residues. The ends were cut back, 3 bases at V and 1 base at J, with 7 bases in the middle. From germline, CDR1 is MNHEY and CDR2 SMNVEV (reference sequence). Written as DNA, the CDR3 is TGTGCCAGCAGTTTCGGACAGTCCTACAATGAGCAGTTCTTC. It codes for CASSFGQSYNEQFF.

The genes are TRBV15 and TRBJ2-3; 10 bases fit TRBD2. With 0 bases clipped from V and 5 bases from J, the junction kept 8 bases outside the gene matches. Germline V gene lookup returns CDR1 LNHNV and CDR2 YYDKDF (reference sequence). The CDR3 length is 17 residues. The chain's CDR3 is CATSRDPLAGVGDTQYF. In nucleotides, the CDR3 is TGTGCCACCAGCAGAGATCCCCTAGCGGGAGTGGGAGATACGCAGTATTTT.